The clone carrying this T cell receptor (beta chain) occurred a few times. CDR1 and CDR2 (germline): LGHNA, YSLEER. The CDR3 has 16 amino acids. J was trimmed by 4 bases and V by 0 bases; bases with no gene match: 7. Authors' data handling: Researchers report that nucleated cell counts were estimated from reference gene primer amplification. Method: immunoSEQ multiplex PCR; TCRdb's copy keeps in-frame clones and lacks some. V and J calls and clone size are given by that table; D and trimming were obtained from the DNA. The sample carries about 180,000 clones, roughly 89% recorded once. Recruited during active infection, patients (from Seattle) were subsequently followed longitudinally. The source of the sample is a study of blood T cell repertoires in COVID-19.

The sequence was collected from a woman aged 70 to 79 with COVID-19, enrolled during active disease. V gene TRBV4-3 combines with J gene TRBJ2-5; 8 nucleotides match TRBD2. Material for sequencing was peripheral blood. CDR3 residues: CASSQDWSGGPETQYF. CDR3 sequence (DNA): TGCGCCAGCAGCCAAGATTGGTCGGGAGGGCCAGAGACCCAGTACTTC.